This T cell receptor beta chain was sequenced during a study of human T cells and chemical hapten exposure. From the RACE reads, TCRdb called clonotypes with MiXCR, one entry per CDR3 protein. The repertoire holds about 120,000 distinct CDR3 sequences, with about 13% as singletons. Time point of the sample: patch test 1, 2 weeks after DPC sensitization. Treatment in this sample: therapeutic diphenylcyclopropenone sensitization with weekly scalp DPC. The study enrolled 18 to 70-year-old alopecia patients suitable for DPC. Per germline, CDR1 MDHEN and CDR2 SYDVKM. The CDR3 sequence is 13 residues long. Trimming shortened V by 8 bases and J by 0 bases, and 11 bases separated the two germline ends. In its sample, this clonotype was seen a few times.

The input for sequencing was whole blood, taken in connection with sensitization to the hapten diphenylcyclopropenone (DPC). This chain uses TRBV28 with TRBJ2-7; D gene unclear. This TCR came from a man aged 18 to 35 with alopecia areata. Some clones in this sample may be carry-over from other donors' samples. CDR3 nucleotides: TGTGCCAGCGGATTCTCGAACTCCTACGAGCAGTACTTC. Its protein is CASGFSNSYEQYF.